This TCR beta chain was sequenced in a study of OX40 agonist ivuxolimab in advanced cancers. Germline assignment: CDR1 SSHAT and CDR2 FNYEAQ (reference sequence). CDR3 size: 13 residues. The method was immunoSEQ multiplex PCR; TCRdb's version includes in-frame clones alone and lacks a portion of them. The data contain around 20,000 clones, about 86% of them singletons. A single count supports this clone. A read error may account for a junction end that differs from germline. The chain is built from TRBV7-7 and TRBJ2-3; D not resolved. The specimen comprised CD4+ or CD8+ T cells sorted from blood, sampled in a trial of the OX40 agonist ivuxolimab. This clonotype was sampled from an adult with an advanced solid tumor such as melanoma, head and neck, liver or kidney cancer. The DNA of the CDR3 is TGTGCTAGCAGCTCTACAGCCACAGATACGCAGTATTTT. Encoded protein: CASSSTATDTQYF.